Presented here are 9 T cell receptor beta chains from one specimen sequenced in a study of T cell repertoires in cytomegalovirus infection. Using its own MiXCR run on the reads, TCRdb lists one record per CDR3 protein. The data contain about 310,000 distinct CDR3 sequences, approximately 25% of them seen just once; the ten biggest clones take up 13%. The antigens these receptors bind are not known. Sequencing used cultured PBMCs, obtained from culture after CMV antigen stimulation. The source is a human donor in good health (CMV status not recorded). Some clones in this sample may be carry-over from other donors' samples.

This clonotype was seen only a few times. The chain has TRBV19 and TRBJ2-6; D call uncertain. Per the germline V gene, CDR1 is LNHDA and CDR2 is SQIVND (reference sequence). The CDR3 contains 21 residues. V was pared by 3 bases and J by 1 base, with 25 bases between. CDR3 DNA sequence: TGTGCCAGTAGTATTCGAGATGGTTCGGACCCGAGCCTTTCTGGGGCCAACGTCCTGACTTTC. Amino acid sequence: CASSIRDGSDPSLSGANVLTF.

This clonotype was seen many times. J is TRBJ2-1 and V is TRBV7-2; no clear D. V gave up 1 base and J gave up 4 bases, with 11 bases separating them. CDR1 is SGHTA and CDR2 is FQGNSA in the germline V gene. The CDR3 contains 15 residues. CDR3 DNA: TGTGCCAGCAGCTTAGAACCCTCCATATACAATGAGCAGTTCTTC. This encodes CASSLEPSIYNEQFF.

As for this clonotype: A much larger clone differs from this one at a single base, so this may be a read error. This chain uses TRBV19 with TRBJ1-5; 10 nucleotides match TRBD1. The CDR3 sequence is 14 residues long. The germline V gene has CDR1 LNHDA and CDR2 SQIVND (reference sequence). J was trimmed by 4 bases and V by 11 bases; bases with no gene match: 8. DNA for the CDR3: TGTGCCGGTTGGGACAGGGGCGATAATCAGCCCCAGCATTTT. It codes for CAGWDRGDNQPQHF.

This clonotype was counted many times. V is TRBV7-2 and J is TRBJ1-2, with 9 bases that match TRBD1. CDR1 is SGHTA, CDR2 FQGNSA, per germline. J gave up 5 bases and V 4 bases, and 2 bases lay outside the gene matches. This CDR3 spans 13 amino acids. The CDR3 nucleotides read TGTGCCAGCAGCTCGGGACAGGGATATGGCTACACCTTC. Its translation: CASSSGQGYGYTF.

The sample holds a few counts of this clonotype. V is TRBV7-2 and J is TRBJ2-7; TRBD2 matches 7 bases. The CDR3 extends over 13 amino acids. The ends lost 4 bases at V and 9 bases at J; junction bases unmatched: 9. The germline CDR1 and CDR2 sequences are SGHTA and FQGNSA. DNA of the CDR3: TGTGCCAGCAGCTCCCCCGGACTAGTGAGGCAGTACTTC. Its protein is CASSSPGLVRQYF.

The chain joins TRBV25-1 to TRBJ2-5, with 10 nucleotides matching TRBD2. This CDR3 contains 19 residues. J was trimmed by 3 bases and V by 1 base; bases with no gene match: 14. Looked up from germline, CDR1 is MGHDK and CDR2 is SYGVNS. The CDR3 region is CASSESRASGRGRKETQYF. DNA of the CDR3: TGTGCCAGCAGTGAATCTCGGGCTAGCGGGAGAGGGCGAAAAGAGACCCAGTACTTC.

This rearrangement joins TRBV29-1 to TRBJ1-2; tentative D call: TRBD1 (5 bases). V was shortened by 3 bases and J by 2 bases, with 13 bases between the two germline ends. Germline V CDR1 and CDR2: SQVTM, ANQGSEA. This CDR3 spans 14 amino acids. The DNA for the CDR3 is TGCAGCGTTGATGACGGGGGTTTCAACTATGGCTACACCTTC. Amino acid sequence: CSVDDGGFNYGYTF.

The CDR3: CSARKTGTGSSNSPLHF. The CDR3 DNA is TGCAGTGCTAGAAAAACCGGGACAGGGTCGAGTAATTCACCCCTCCACTTT. The chain is built from TRBV20-1 and TRBJ1-6; 9 bases line up with TRBD1. Germline CDR1 reads DFQATT; CDR2 reads SNEGSKA (reference sequence). CDR3 length: 17 amino acids. The V segment lost 2 bases and the J segment 6 bases; nucleotides outside the gene matches: 11.

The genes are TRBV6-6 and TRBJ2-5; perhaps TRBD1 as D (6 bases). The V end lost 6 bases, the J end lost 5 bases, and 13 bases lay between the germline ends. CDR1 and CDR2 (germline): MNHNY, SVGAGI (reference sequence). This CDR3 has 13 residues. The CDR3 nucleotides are TGTGCCAGCAGCACACAGGGTGCTGAGACCCAGTACTTC. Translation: CASSTQGAETQYF.